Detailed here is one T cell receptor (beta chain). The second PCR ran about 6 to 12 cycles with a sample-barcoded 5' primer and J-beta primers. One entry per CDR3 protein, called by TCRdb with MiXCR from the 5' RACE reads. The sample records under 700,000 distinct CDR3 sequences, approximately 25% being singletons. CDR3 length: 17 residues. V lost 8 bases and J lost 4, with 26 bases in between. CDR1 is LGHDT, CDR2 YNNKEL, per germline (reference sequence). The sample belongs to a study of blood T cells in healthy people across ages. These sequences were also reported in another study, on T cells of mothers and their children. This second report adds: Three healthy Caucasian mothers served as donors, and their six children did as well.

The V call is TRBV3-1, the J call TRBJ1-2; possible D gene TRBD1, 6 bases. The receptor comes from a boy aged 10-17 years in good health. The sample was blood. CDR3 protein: CASASGRAQGKSYGYTF. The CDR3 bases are TGTGCCAGCGCAAGCGGCCGTGCGCAGGGGAAGAGCTATGGCTACACCTTC.